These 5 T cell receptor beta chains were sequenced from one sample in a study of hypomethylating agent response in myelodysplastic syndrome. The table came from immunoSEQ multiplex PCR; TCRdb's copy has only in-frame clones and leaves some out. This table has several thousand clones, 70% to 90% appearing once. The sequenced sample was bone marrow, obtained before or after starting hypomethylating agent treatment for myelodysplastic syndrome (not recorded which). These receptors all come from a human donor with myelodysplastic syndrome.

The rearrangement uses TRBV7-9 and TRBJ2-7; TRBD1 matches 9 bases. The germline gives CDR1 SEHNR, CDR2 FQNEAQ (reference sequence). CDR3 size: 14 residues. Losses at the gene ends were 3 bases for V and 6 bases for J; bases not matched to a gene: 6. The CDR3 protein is CASSLGQGMSEQYF. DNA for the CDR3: TGTGCCAGCAGCTTGGGACAGGGAATGAGCGAGCAGTACTTC.

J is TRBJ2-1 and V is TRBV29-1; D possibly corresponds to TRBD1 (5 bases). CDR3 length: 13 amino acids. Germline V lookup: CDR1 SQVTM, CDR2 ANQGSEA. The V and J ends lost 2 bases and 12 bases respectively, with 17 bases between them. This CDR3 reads CSVERPGSRMQFF. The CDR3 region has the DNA TGCAGCGTTGAACGTCCAGGGTCAAGGATGCAGTTCTTC.

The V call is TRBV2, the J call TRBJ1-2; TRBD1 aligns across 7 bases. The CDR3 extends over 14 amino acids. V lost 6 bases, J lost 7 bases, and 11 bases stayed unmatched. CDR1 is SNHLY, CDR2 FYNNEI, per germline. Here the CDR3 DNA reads TGTGCCAGCAGACAAGGGACAGACCGGGGTGGCTACACCTTC. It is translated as CASRQGTDRGGYTF.

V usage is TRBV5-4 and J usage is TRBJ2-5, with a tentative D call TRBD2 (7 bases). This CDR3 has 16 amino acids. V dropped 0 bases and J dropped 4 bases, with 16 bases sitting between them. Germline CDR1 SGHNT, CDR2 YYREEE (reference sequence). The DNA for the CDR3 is TGTGCCAGCAGCTTGGGGGGGGGCGGTGTGCGAGAGACCCAGTACTTC. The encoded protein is CASSLGGGGVRETQYF.

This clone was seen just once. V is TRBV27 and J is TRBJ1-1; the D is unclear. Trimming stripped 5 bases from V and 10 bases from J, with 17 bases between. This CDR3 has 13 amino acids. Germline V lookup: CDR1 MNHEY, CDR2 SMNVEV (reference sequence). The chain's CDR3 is CASSNSGKPAAFF. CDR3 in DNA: TGTGCCAGCAGTAACTCCGGGAAGCCAGCAGCTTTCTTT.